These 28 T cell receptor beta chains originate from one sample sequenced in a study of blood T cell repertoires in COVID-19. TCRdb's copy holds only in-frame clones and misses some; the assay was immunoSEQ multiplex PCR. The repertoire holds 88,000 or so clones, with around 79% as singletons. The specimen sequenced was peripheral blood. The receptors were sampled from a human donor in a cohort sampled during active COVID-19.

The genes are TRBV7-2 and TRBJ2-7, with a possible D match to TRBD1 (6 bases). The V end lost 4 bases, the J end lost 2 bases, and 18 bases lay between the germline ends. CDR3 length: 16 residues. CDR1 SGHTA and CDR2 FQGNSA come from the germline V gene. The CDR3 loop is CASSSASGTPTYEQYF. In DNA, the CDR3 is TGTGCCAGCAGCTCAGCCTCCGGGACACCAACCTACGAGCAGTACTTC.

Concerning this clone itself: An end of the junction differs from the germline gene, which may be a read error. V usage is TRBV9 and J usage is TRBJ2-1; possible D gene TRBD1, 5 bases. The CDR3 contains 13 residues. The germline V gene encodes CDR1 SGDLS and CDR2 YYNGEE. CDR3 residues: CASSVDKAGYEIF. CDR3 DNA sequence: TGTGCCAGCAGCGTAGACAAAGCAGGGTACGAAATCTTC.

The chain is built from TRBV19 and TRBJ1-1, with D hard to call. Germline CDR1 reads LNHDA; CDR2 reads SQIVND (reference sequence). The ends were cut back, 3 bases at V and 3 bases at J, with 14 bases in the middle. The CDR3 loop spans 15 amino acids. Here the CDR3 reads CASSIGEGTDTEAFF. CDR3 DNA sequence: TGTGCCAGTAGTATCGGTGAGGGCACTGACACTGAAGCTTTCTTT.

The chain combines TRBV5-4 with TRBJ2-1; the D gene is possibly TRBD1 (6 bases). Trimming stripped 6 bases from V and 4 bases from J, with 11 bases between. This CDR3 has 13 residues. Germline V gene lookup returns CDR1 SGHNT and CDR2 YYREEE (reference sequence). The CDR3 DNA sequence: TGTGCCAGCAACAGGGAGTATTACAATGAGCAGTTCTTC. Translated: CASNREYYNEQFF. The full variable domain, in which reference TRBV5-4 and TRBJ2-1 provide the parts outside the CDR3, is ETGVTQSPTHLIKTRGQQVTLRCSSQSGHNTVSWYQQALGQGPQFIFQYYREEENGRGNFPPRFSGLQFPNYSSELNVNALELDDSALYLCASNREYYNEQFFGPGTRLTVL.

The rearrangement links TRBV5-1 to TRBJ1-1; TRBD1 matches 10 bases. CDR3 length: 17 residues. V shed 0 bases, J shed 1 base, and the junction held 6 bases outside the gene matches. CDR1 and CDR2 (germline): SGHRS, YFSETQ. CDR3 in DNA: TGCGCCAGCAGCTTGGAGGGACAGGGGAGAGCGAACACTGAAGCTTTCTTT. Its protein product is CASSLEGQGRANTEAFF.

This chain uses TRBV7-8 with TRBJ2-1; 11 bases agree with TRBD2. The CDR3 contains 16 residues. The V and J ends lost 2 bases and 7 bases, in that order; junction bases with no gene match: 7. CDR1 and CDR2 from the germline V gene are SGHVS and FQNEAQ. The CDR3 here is CASSLSYSGRGNEQFF. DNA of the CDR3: TGTGCCAGCAGCTTATCATATAGCGGGAGGGGTAATGAGCAGTTCTTC.

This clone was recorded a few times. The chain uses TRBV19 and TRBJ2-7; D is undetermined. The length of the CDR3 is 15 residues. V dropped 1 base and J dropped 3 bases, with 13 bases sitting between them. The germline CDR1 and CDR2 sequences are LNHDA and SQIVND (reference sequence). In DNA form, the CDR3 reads TGTGCCAGTAGTATAGCCTCGGGTACCTTCTACGAGCAGTACTTC. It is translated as CASSIASGTFYEQYF.

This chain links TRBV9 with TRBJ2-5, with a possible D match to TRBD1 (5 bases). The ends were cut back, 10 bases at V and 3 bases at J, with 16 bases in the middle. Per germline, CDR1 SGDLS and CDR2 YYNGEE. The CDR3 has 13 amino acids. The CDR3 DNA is TGTGCCTCAGGAAGGGGTTGGGAAGAGACCCAGTACTTC. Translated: CASGRGWEETQYF.

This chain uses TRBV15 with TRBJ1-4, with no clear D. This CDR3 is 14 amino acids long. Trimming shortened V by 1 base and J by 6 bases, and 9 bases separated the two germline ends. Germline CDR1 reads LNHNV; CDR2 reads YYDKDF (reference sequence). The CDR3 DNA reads TGTGCCACCAGCAGAGTCAGCCGGGATGAAAAACTGTTTTTT. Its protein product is CATSRVSRDEKLFF.

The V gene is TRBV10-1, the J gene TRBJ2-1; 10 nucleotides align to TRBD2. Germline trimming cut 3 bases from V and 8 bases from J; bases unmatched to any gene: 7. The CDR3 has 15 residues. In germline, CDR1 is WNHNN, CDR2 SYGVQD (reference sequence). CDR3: CASSDGSSGRHEQFF. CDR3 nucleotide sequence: TGCGCCAGCAGTGACGGCTCTAGCGGGAGACATGAGCAGTTCTTC.

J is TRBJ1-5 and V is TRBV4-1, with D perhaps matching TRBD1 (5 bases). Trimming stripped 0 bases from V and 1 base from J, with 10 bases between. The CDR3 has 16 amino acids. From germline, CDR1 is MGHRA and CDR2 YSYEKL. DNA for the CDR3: TGCGCCAGCAGCCAAGACGCCAGGGCGAGCAATCAGCCCCAGCATTTT. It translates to CASSQDARASNQPQHF.

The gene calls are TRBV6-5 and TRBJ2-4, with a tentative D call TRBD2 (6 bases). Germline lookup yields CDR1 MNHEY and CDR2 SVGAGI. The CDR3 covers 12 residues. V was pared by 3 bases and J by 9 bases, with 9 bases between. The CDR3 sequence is CASSYGGIIQYF. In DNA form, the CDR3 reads TGTGCCAGCAGTTATGGGGGGATCATTCAGTACTTC.

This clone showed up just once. CDR3 amino acids: CASSTRDRDYNEQFF. The CDR3 DNA reads TGTGCCAGCAGTACCCGGGACAGGGATTACAATGAGCAGTTCTTC. This chain links TRBV5-4 with TRBJ2-1; 9 nucleotides line up with TRBD1. The CDR3 contains 15 residues. Germline loops: CDR1 SGHNT, CDR2 YYREEE (reference sequence). V lost 5 bases, J lost 4 bases, and 7 bases stayed unmatched.

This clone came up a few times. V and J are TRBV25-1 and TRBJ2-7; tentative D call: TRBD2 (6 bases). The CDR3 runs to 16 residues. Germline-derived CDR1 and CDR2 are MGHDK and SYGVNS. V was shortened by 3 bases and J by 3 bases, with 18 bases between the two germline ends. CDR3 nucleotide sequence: TGTGCCAGCAGTGAGGCGTCCGGGGGATGGAGCTACGAGCAGTACTTC. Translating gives CASSEASGGWSYEQYF.

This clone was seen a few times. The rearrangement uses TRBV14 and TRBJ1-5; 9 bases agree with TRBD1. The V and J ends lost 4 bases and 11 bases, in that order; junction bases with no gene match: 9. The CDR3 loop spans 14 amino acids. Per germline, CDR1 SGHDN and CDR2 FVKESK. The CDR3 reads CASSPTGGPLAQHF. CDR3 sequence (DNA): TGTGCCAGCAGCCCGACAGGGGGACCGTTGGCCCAGCATTTT.

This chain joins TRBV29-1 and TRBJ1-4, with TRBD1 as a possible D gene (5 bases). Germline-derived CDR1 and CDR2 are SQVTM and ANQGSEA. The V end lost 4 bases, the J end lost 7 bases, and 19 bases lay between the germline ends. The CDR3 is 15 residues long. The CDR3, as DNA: TGCAGCGTTGCTCATGTGCAGGGTACGGGTGAAAAACTGTTTTTT. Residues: CSVAHVQGTGEKLFF.

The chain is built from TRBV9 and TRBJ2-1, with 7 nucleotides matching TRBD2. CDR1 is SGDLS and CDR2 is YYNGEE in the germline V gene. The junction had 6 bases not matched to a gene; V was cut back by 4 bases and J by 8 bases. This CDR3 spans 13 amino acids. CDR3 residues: CASSPRGVDEQFF. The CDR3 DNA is TGTGCCAGCAGCCCCCGGGGGGTCGATGAGCAGTTCTTC.

As DNA, the CDR3 is TGTGCCAGCAGCCAAGAGGGTGCAACTAATGAAAAACTGTTTTTT. Translated, it gives CASSQEGATNEKLFF. The chain joins TRBV7-9 to TRBJ1-4; D is undetermined. The CDR3 covers 15 residues. CDR1 SEHNR and CDR2 FQNEAQ come from the germline V gene (reference sequence). Trimming removed 5 bases from V and 0 bases from J, with 10 bases in between. Together with reference TRBV7-9 and TRBJ1-4, the CDR3 gives the full variable domain: DTGVSQNPRHKITKRGQNVTFRCDPISEHNRLYWYRQTLGQGPEFLTYFQNEAQLEKSRLLSDRFSAERPKGSFSTLEIQRTEQGDSAMYLCASSQEGATNEKLFFGSGTQLSVL.

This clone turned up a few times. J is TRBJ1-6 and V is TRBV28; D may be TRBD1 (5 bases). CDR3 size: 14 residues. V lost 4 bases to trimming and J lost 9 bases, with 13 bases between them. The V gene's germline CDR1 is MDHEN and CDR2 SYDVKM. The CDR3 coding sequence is TGTGCCAGCAGTTCCCCGGGGGGTATTTCACCCCTCCACTTT. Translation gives CASSSPGGISPLHF.

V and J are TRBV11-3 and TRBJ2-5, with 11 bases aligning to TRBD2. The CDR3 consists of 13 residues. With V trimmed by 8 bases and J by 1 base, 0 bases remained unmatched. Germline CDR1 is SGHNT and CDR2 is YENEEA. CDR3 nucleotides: TGTGCCAGCGGACTAGCGGGCCAAGAGACCCAGTACTTC. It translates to CASGLAGQETQYF.

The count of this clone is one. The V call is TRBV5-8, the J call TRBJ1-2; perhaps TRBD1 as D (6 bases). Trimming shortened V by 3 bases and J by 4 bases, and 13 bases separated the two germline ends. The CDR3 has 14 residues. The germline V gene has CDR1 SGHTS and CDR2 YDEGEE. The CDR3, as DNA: TGTGCCAGCAGCTACAGGGACGCGACCTATGGCTACACCTTC. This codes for CASSYRDATYGYTF.

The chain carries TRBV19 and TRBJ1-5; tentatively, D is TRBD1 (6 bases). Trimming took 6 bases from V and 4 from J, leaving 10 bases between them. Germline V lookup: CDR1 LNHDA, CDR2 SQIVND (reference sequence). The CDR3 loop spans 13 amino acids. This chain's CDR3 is CASRPDRNQPQHF. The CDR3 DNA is TGTGCCAGTAGGCCAGACAGGAATCAGCCCCAGCATTTT.

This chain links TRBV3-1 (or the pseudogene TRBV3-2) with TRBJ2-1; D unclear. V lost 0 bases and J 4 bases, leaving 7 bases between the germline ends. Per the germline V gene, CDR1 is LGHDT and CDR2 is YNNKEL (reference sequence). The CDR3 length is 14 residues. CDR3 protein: CASSQDIGYNEQFF. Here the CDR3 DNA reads TGTGCCAGCAGCCAAGATATCGGGTACAATGAGCAGTTCTTC.

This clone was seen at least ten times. The CDR3 DNA sequence: TGTGCCAGCAGCTTATTAGCGGGAGCGGTGAGGGTCTCCTACAATGAGCAGTTCTTC. Its protein is CASSLLAGAVRVSYNEQFF. The genes are TRBV7-6 and TRBJ2-1, with TRBD2 matching 9 bases. The CDR3 sequence is 19 residues long. Trimming took 2 bases from V and 0 from J; bases not matched to a gene: 11. Germline-derived CDR1 and CDR2 are SGHVS and FNYEAQ. Together with reference TRBV7-6 and TRBJ2-1, the CDR3 gives the full variable domain: GAGVSQSPRYKVTKRGQDVALRCDPISGHVSLYWYRQALGQGPEFLTYFNYEAQQDKSGLPNDRFSAERPEGSISTLTIQRTEQRDSAMYRCASSLLAGAVRVSYNEQFFGPGTRLTVL.

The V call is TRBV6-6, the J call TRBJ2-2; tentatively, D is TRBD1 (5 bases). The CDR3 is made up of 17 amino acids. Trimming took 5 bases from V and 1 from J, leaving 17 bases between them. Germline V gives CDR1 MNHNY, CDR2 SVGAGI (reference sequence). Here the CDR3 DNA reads TGTGCCAGCAGTCCCCCAGGGCCGGATTGGAACACCGGGGAGCTGTTTTTT. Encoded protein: CASSPPGPDWNTGELFF.

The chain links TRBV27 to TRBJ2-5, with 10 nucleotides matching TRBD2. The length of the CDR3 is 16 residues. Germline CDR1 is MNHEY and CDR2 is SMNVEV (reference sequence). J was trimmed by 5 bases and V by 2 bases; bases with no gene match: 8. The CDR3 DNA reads TGTGCCAGCAGTTTAAGTTCTCTAGCGGGAGTTGAGACCCAGTACTTC. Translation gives CASSLSSLAGVETQYF.

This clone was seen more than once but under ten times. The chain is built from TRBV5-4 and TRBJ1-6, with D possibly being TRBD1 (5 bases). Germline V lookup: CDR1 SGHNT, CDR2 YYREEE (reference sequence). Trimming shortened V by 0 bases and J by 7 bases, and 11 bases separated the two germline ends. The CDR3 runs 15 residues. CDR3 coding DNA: TGTGCCAGCAGCTTGGGGCAGGGATTGAATTCACCCCTCCACTTT. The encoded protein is CASSLGQGLNSPLHF.

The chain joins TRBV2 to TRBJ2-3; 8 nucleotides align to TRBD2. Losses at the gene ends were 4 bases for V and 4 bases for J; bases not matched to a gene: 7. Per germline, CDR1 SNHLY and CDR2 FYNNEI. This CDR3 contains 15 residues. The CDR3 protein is CASSVASGFADTQYF. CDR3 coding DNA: TGTGCCAGCAGTGTTGCTAGCGGGTTCGCAGATACGCAGTATTTT.